Presented here are 17 T cell receptor beta chains from one specimen sequenced in a study of blood T cell repertoires in COVID-19. Profiling relied on immunoSEQ multiplex PCR, and the TCRdb table lists in-frame clones only, not all of them. The data show approximately 250,000 clones, about 82% seen once. Specimen: peripheral blood. These receptors originate from a woman older than 75 with COVID-19, enrolled during active disease.

The chain joins TRBV7-2 to TRBJ1-6; TRBD1 is a possible D gene (6 bases). CDR1 SGHTA and CDR2 FQGNSA come from the germline V gene. The CDR3 covers 15 residues. Trimming left V 1 base short and J 6 bases short, with 10 bases between. The CDR3 coding sequence is TGTGCCAGCAGCTTAGTTTGGACAGTTAATTCACCCCTCCACTTT. As protein: CASSLVWTVNSPLHF.

The V call is TRBV3-1 (or the pseudogene TRBV3-2), the J call TRBJ2-1; TRBD2 agrees at 11 bases. The ends lost 1 base at V and 11 bases at J; junction bases unmatched: 7. The CDR3 contains 15 residues. Germline V CDR1 and CDR2: LGHDT, YNNKEL (reference sequence). This CDR3 reads CASSQVAGGPNKQFF. In DNA form, the CDR3 reads TGTGCCAGCAGCCAAGTAGCGGGGGGGCCTAATAAGCAGTTCTTC.

This chain uses TRBV18 with TRBJ2-5; TRBD2 aligns across 9 bases. V trimming: 1 base; J trimming: 4 bases; junction bases outside the gene matches: 7. The CDR3 covers 16 residues. Germline V CDR1 and CDR2: KGHSH, LQKENI. The CDR3 DNA follows: TGTGCCAGCTCACCACTGAGCGGGGGGCGCCTAGAGACCCAGTACTTC. Residues: CASSPLSGGRLETQYF.

The gene calls are TRBV7-2 and TRBJ2-5, with a weak D call TRBD2 (5 bases). Per the germline V gene, CDR1 is SGHTA and CDR2 is FQGNSA. This CDR3 has 15 residues. With 5 bases removed from V and 1 base from J, the gap between germline ends came to 14 bases. CDR3 in amino acids: CASSPQRQLQETQYF. The DNA of the CDR3 is TGTGCCAGCAGCCCGCAGCGGCAGCTCCAAGAGACCCAGTACTTC.

The chain recombines TRBV2 with TRBJ2-3; no definite D call. CDR1 and CDR2 from the germline V gene are SNHLY and FYNNEI. The CDR3 contains 15 residues. Between the trimmed V and J ends, which lost 1 base and 3 bases, there was a span of 11 bases. The CDR3 here is CASSEDGRLTDTQYF. CDR3 nucleotides: TGTGCCAGCAGTGAAGATGGGCGTCTAACAGATACGCAGTATTTT.

About this clone: The same CDR3 arises from other DNA sequences in this sample as well. The rearrangement links TRBV28 to TRBJ1-5; TRBD1 matches at 7 bases. Trimming cost V 5 bases and J 4 bases; bases outside gene matches: 8. CDR1 is MDHEN and CDR2 is SYDVKM in the germline V gene. The CDR3 has 15 amino acids. CDR3 in amino acids: CASSPGQFRNQPQHF. The DNA of the CDR3 is TGTGCCAGCAGTCCGGGACAGTTCCGTAATCAGCCCCAGCATTTT. Full variable domain (missing parts from reference TRBV28 and TRBJ1-5): DVKVTQSSRYLVKRTGEKVFLECVQDMDHENMFWYRQDPGLGLRLIYFSYDVKMKEKGDIPEGYSVSREKKERFSLILESASTNQTSMYLCASSPGQFRNQPQHFGDGTRLSIL.

The chain uses TRBV14 and TRBJ1-2, with D tentatively TRBD1 (5 bases). V dropped 0 bases and J dropped 13 bases, with 12 bases sitting between them. The CDR3 contains 12 residues. The germline V gene has CDR1 SGHDN and CDR2 FVKESK. This CDR3 is CASSQDRVRATF. In DNA form, the CDR3 reads TGTGCCAGCAGCCAAGATCGAGTCAGGGCCACCTTC.

The gene calls are TRBV10-2 and TRBJ2-7; a weak D match, TRBD2 (6 bases). The CDR3 spans 12 residues. CDR1 and CDR2 (germline): WSHSY, SAAADI. Deletions cut 4 bases from V and 5 bases from J, with 9 bases between. CDR3 region: CASSGGEHEQYV. Here the CDR3 DNA reads TGCGCCAGCAGTGGGGGGGAGCACGAGCAGTACGTC.

This chain links TRBV2 with TRBJ1-1; D is unclear. This CDR3 has 14 residues. The V gene's germline CDR1 is SNHLY and CDR2 FYNNEI. V lost 3 bases to trimming and J lost 2 bases, with 10 bases between them. CDR3 bases: TGTGCCAGCAGTGACCTGGGAGGCAACACTGAAGCTTTCTTT. This encodes CASSDLGGNTEAFF.

The chain recombines TRBV5-4 with TRBJ2-1; the match to TRBD1 covers 10 bases. The junction had 7 bases not matched to a gene; V was cut back by 6 bases and J by 4 bases. Germline loops: CDR1 SGHNT, CDR2 YYREEE (reference sequence). The CDR3 runs to 15 residues. CDR3 residues: CASTSGTGAYNEQFF. The CDR3 DNA follows: TGTGCCAGCACCTCCGGGACAGGGGCATACAATGAGCAGTTCTTC.

The chain is built from TRBV27 and TRBJ2-1; perhaps TRBD1 as D (6 bases). CDR1 and CDR2 (germline): MNHEY, SMNVEV (reference sequence). This CDR3 spans 16 amino acids. The V and J ends lost 3 bases and 1 base respectively, with 13 bases between them. CDR3 amino acids: CASSFFPGQSYNEQFF. The DNA for the CDR3 is TGTGCCAGCAGTTTTTTTCCGGGACAATCCTACAATGAGCAGTTCTTC.

This clone was observed a single time. The rearrangement uses TRBV24-1 and TRBJ1-2; 7 bases align to TRBD1. The CDR3 runs 15 residues. V lost 7 bases to trimming and J lost 5 bases; unmatched junction nucleotides: 12. Germline CDR1 KGHDR, CDR2 SFDVKD. As DNA, the CDR3 is TGTGCCACCAGCGTCCCGGGACAGCCGCTATATGGCTACACCTTC. This sequence encodes CATSVPGQPLYGYTF.

The CDR3 loop reads CASTGHLYGHEQFF. CDR3 DNA sequence: TGTGCCAGCACCGGACATCTCTACGGACATGAGCAGTTCTTC. V usage is TRBV2 and J usage is TRBJ2-1; the D gene is possibly TRBD1 (5 bases). The V end was cut by 7 bases, the J end by 8 bases, with 18 bases between. This CDR3 spans 14 amino acids. Germline CDR1 is SNHLY and CDR2 is FYNNEI.

This clone was observed once. The V and J genes are TRBV7-2 and TRBJ2-3; weak D call: TRBD1 (6 bases). Trimming took off 5 bases at V and 2 bases at J, with 14 bases between the two ends. CDR1 is SGHTA, CDR2 FQGNSA, per germline. This CDR3 spans 15 amino acids. CDR3 loop: CASSPPTGPTDTQYF. DNA for the CDR3: TGTGCCAGCAGCCCACCCACAGGGCCCACAGATACGCAGTATTTT.

This clone has a single count. The gene calls are TRBV5-1 and TRBJ1-4, with a possible D match to TRBD1 (5 bases). With 2 bases removed from V and 4 bases from J, the gap between germline ends came to 9 bases. Per germline, CDR1 SGHRS and CDR2 YFSETQ. CDR3 length equals 14 residues. The chain's CDR3 is CASSLGGVNEKLFF. The CDR3 coding sequence is TGCGCCAGCAGCTTAGGAGGGGTTAATGAAAAACTGTTTTTT.

The sample holds a few counts of this clone. This chain links TRBV28 with TRBJ2-3, with D perhaps matching TRBD2 (6 bases). CDR1 MDHEN and CDR2 SYDVKM come from the germline V gene. V was cut by 6 bases and J by 2 bases, with 27 bases left in between. This CDR3 region has 19 residues. The CDR3 reads CASSQGLLGYSPLTDTQYF. The CDR3 bases are TGTGCCAGCAGCCAGGGACTCCTTGGCTATTCTCCGCTCACAGATACGCAGTATTTT.

The chain combines TRBV10-3 with TRBJ1-6, with TRBD1 as a possible D gene (6 bases). The CDR3 contains 15 residues. Per the germline V gene, CDR1 is ENHRY and CDR2 is SYGVKD. Trimming stripped 2 bases from V and 9 bases from J, with 14 bases between. In DNA form, the CDR3 reads TGTGCCATCAGTGAGGGCAGGGGAATGGGTTCACCCCTCCACTTT. Translated, it gives CAISEGRGMGSPLHF.